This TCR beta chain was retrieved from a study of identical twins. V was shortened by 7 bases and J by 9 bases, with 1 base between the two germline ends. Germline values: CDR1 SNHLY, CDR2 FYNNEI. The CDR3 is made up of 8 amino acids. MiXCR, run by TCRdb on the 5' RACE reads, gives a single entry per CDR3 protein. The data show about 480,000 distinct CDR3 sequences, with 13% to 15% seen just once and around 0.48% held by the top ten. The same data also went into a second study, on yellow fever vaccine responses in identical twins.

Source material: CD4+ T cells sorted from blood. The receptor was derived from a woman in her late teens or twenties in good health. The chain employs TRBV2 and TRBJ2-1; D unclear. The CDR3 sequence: CASTEQFF. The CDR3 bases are TGTGCCAGCACTGAGCAGTTCTTC. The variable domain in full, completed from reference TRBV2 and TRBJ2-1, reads EPEVTQTPSHQVTQMGQEVILRCVPISNHLYFYWYRQILGQKVEFLVSFYNNEISEKSEIFDDQFSVERPDGSNFTLKIRSTKLEDSAMYFCASTEQFFGPGTRLTVL.